This record looks at one TCR beta chain sequence and its context. What it binds is unknown. The entry originates in a study of monozygotic twins with cystic fibrosis. Notes on the study in general: Clonality was generally low (median about 0.0095), higher in the most severe patients.

Clones were sequenced by immunoSEQ multiplex PCR, and TCRdb holds only the in-frame ones, with some missing. This table holds approximately 34,000 clones, roughly 97% found once. The receptor was isolated from a girl aged 2 to 9 with cystic fibrosis. The material sequenced was blood.

The CDR3 protein is CATSTEGTGIGNQPQHF. As DNA, the CDR3 is TGTGCCACCAGCACAGAGGGGACAGGGATCGGCAATCAGCCCCAGCATTTT. The J gene is TRBJ1-5, the V gene TRBV15, with 9 bases identical to TRBD1. The CDR3 is 17 residues long. V shed 4 bases, J shed 2 bases, and the junction held 9 bases outside the gene matches. CDR1 is LNHNV and CDR2 is YYDKDF in the germline V gene (reference sequence).